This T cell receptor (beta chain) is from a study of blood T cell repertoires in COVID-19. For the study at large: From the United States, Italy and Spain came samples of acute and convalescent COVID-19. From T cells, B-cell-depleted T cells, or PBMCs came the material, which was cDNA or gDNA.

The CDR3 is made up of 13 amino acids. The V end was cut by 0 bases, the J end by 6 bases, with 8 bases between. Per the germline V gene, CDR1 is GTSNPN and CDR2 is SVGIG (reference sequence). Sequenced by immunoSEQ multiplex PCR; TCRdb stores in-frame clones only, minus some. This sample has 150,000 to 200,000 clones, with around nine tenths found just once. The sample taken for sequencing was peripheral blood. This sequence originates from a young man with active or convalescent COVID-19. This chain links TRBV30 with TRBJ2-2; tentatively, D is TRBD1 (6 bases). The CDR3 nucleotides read TGTGCCTGGAGTGTTACAGGGTCCGGGGAGCTGTTTTTT. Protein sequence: CAWSVTGSGELFF.